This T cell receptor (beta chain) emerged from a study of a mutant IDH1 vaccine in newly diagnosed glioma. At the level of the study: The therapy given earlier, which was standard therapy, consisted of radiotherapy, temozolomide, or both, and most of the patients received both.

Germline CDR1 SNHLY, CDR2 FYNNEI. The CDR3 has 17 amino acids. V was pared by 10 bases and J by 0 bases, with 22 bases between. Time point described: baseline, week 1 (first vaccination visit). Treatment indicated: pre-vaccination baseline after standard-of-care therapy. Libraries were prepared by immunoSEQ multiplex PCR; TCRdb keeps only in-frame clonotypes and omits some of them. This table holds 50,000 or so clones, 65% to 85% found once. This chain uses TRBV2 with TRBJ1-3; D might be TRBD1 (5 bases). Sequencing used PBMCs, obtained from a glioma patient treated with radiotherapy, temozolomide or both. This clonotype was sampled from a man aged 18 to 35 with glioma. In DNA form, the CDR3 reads TGTGCCACCAAAAGCCCAGACAGATTTTACTCTGGAAACACCATATATTTT. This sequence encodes CATKSPDRFYSGNTIYF.